The rows below give T cell receptor beta chains drawn from one sample of a study of T-cell reconstitution after alpha-beta-depleted transplantation in children. MiXCR was run by TCRdb on the PCR reads, yielding one entry per CDR3 protein. The table lists about 610,000 distinct CDR3 sequences, 8% to 11% of them singletons. Sequencing used PBMCs from the stem cell graft donor, obtained from the stem cell graft. The source is a human donor who donated a stem cell graft to a child with acute myeloid leukemia. Each CDR3 is given with its conserved first and last residue. The order of the fields is clone size, J gene, V gene, D gene, CDR3 DNA, CDR3 protein. A D gene is named only where the DNA matches it firmly. Clone size is given for some rows only: seen once, a few or many times, or a class if the clone is expanded.

-,TRBJ1-6,TRBV2,TRBD1,TGTGCCAGCAGCCTCGATTCGGGACAGGGATGGTCACCCCTCCACTTT,CASSLDSGQGWSPLHF
-,TRBJ2-7,TRBV5-1,-,TGCGCCAGCAGCTCGGCAGGTATCTCCTACGAGCAGTACTTC,CASSSAGISYEQYF
-,TRBJ2-1,TRBV5-6,-,TGTGCCAGCAGCTTGGGGGCTAGCTATGAGCAGTTCTTC,CASSLGASYEQFF
-,TRBJ2-7,TRBV12-3/TRBV12-4,-,TGTGCCAGCAGCCTGAGGGCAGGGTGGTCCTCAGAGCAGTACTTC,CASSLRAGWSSEQYF
few,TRBJ2-1,TRBV30,-,TGTGCCTGGAGCCGGGACTCCTACAATGAGCAGTTCTTC,CAWSRDSYNEQFF
-,TRBJ2-1,TRBV5-6,-,TGTGCCAGCAGCGGCGGGCGAACCTCCTACAATGAGCAGTTCTTC,CASSGGRTSYNEQFF
few,TRBJ2-5,TRBV7-8,-,TGTGCCAGCAGCTTAGACTTAATGGTGGACTTC,CASSLDLMVDF
few,TRBJ2-7,TRBV18,-,TGTGCCAGCTCACCAACCCCTCGGGACGTCGAGCAGTACTTC,CASSPTPRDVEQYF
few,TRBJ1-4,TRBV29-1,TRBD1,TGCAGCGTTGGCGTGGACAGGGGGCGCCTTGAAAAACTGTTTTTT,CSVGVDRGRLEKLFF
-,TRBJ2-1,TRBV23-1,TRBD1,TGCGCCAGCAGTCAATTCGAACAGGGGGCGACAAATGAGCAGTTCTTC,CASSQFEQGATNEQFF
many,TRBJ2-2,TRBV5-1,TRBD2,TGCGCCAGCAGCTTGACTAGCGGGGCGAACACCGGGGAGCTGTTTTTT,CASSLTSGANTGELFF
few,TRBJ2-7,TRBV5-1,-,TGCGCCAGCAGCTTGACTCTAACCTACGAGCAGTACTTC,CASSLTLTYEQYF
-,TRBJ2-7,TRBV7-3,TRBD1,TGTGCCAGCAGCTTAGCCCACAGGGGGCCGGACGAGCAGTACTTC,CASSLAHRGPDEQYF
-,TRBJ1-5,TRBV29-1,TRBD1,TGCAGCGTGGGAGGGACAGGGGCCTCCAATCAGCCCCAGCATTTT,CSVGGTGASNQPQHF
many,TRBJ2-1,TRBV28,-,TGTGCCAGCTTTTCCCAAGGACTCCGGGCCAACAATGAGCAGTTCTTC,CASFSQGLRANNEQFF
-,TRBJ2-3,TRBV29-1,TRBD1,TGCAGCGTGGGACAGGGATTCTCCGATACGCAGTATTTT,CSVGQGFSDTQYF
many,TRBJ1-5,TRBV7-9,-,TGTGCCAGCAGTAACTCGACGGAGGAGGGGCAGCCCCAGCATTTT,CASSNSTEEGQPQHF
-,TRBJ2-1,TRBV20-1,-,TGCAGTGCTAGGGGACCGAGGGGGGCCAATGAGCAGTTCTTC,CSARGPRGANEQFF
few,TRBJ1-2,TRBV6-1,-,TGTGCCAGCAGTGAATGGGGGAGAAGCTATGGCTACACCTTC,CASSEWGRSYGYTF
few,TRBJ2-4,TRBV4-3,-,TGCGCCAGCAGCCAGTATACAGGGGCCAAAAACATTCAGTACTTC,CASSQYTGAKNIQYF
few,TRBJ2-1,TRBV6-1,-,TGTGCCAGCGGACGCGGTGGGAGCAATGAGCAGTTCTTC,CASGRGGSNEQFF
-,TRBJ2-7,TRBV4-1,TRBD2,TGCGCCAGCAGCCAGGGAGGCGGGAGACGCTCCTACGAGCAGTACTTC,CASSQGGGRRSYEQYF
once,TRBJ2-5,TRBV29-1,-,TGCAGCGTTGATGGGGGGGCGGCGGAGACCCAGTACTTC,CSVDGGAAETQYF
few,TRBJ2-5,TRBV28,-,TGTGCCAGCATAGGGGGGATGGAGACCCAGTACTTC,CASIGGMETQYF
few,TRBJ1-2,TRBV5-1,-,TGCGCCAGCAGCTTGACCGCCCGCGACGACTATGGCTACACCTTC,CASSLTARDDYGYTF
few,TRBJ2-1,TRBV6-2/TRBV6-3,-,TGTGCCAGCAGTTACCTTGTTGGCTCCTACAATGAGCAGTTCTTC,CASSYLVGSYNEQFF
few,TRBJ1-5,TRBV29-1,TRBD1,TGCAGCGTTGAAGATAGACAGTTAGGGGGCCAGCCCCAGCATTTT,CSVEDRQLGGQPQHF
few,TRBJ2-1,TRBV20-1,TRBD2,TGCAGTGCTAGAGACCCGGGACTAGCGTATTCGGGGGATGAGCAGTTCTTC,CSARDPGLAYSGDEQFF
-,TRBJ2-5,TRBV5-1,TRBD2,TGCGCCAGCAGATTAGGACTAGCGTCGGAGACCCAGTACTTC,CASRLGLASETQYF
few,TRBJ2-7,TRBV20-1,TRBD2,TGCAGTGCAAGACTAGCGGGAGGTGAGCAGTACTTC,CSARLAGGEQYF
many,TRBJ1-2,TRBV9,-,TGTGCCAGCAGCGTAGCGAGGGGAGACGGCTACACCTTC,CASSVARGDGYTF
many,TRBJ2-7,TRBV15,-,TGTGCCACCAGCAGATTCGGGGGCGGCGTCTCCTACGAGCAGTACTTC,CATSRFGGGVSYEQYF
-,TRBJ2-1,TRBV5-1,-,TGCGCCAGCAGCCCCATTGGGGCTGGACACAATGAGCAGTTCTTC,CASSPIGAGHNEQFF
many,TRBJ2-1,TRBV5-1,-,TGCGCCAGCAGCTCCGACGGTCACCCTAGCTCCTACAATGAGCAGTTCTTC,CASSSDGHPSSYNEQFF
-,TRBJ2-2,TRBV12-3/TRBV12-4,-,TGTGCCAGCAGCCCTACGGGCACGCTGTTTTTT,CASSPTGTLFF
few,TRBJ2-3,TRBV29-1,TRBD1,TGCAGCGTTGTAGCGCCAGGGGGAGTGGATACGCAGTATTTT,CSVVAPGGVDTQYF
-,TRBJ2-5,TRBV10-3,TRBD2,TGTGCCACCTCGGGGGGGGAGACCCAGTACTTC,CATSGGETQYF
few,TRBJ2-1,TRBV5-1,TRBD2,TGCGCCAGCAGCTTGGAACTAGCGGGCTCTTACAATGAGCAGTCCTTC,CASSLELAGSYNEQSF
-,TRBJ2-2,TRBV3-1,-,TGTGCCAGCAGCCAAGAGGGCAGGTCGGGCACCGGGGAGCTGTTTTTT,CASSQEGRSGTGELFF
many,TRBJ2-2,TRBV20-1,-,TGCAGTGCGCTGGGACTCCGGGCGGGGGAGCTGTTTTTT,CSALGLRAGELFF
-,TRBJ2-5,TRBV3-1,-,TGTGCCAGCAGCCAAGATCAGGCAAAAGAGACCCAGTACTTC,CASSQDQAKETQYF
few,TRBJ1-2,TRBV5-1,-,TGCGCCAGCAGCTTGGAAGGGCAGGGGCTCCTCAACGGCTACACCTTC,CASSLEGQGLLNGYTF
-,TRBJ2-7,TRBV30,-,TGTGCCTGGAGTGTAGGGCGGTCGCATGACGAGCAGTACTTC,CAWSVGRSHDEQYF
few,TRBJ2-3,TRBV4-2,TRBD2,TGTGCCAGCAGCCAAGTAGGCCTAGCGGGAGTAGATACGCAGTATTTT,CASSQVGLAGVDTQYF
few,TRBJ2-1,TRBV18,TRBD2,TGTGCCAGCTCACTTATAGCGGGAGGGGATGAGCAGTTCTTC,CASSLIAGGDEQFF
many,TRBJ2-2,TRBV20-1,TRBD2,TGCAGTGCTAGGACTAGCGGGAGGCCGACCACCGGGGAGCTGTTTTTT,CSARTSGRPTTGELFF
many,TRBJ2-3,TRBV10-3,-,TGTGCCATCGCCAGTAAGGCAGAGAAAACAGATACGCAGTATTTT,CAIASKAEKTDTQYF
-,TRBJ2-1,TRBV24-1,-,TGTGCCACCAGTGAGCCTCCCGGGGTGGGGAGGTACAATGAGCAGTTCTTC,CATSEPPGVGRYNEQFF
-,TRBJ1-5,TRBV5-1,-,TGCGCCAGCAGCTTGAAAGGGGGGGCAGGTCAGCCCCAGCATTTT,CASSLKGGAGQPQHF
-,TRBJ1-2,TRBV5-1,-,TGCGCCAGCAGCCTTCAGGGGTCAGGGCACTATGGCTACACCTTC,CASSLQGSGHYGYTF
-,TRBJ2-1,TRBV7-3,TRBD2,TGTGCCAGCAGCTCAATTCCCGGGACTAGCGGGATGACCGGCGATGAGCAGTTCTTC,CASSSIPGTSGMTGDEQFF
many,TRBJ2-1,TRBV3-1,TRBD2,TGTGCCAGCAGCCAAGATTTGCCCCACCCGGGAGGGAGTTTCAATGAGCAGTTCTTC,CASSQDLPHPGGSFNEQFF
-,TRBJ1-5,TRBV20-1,-,TGCAGCGCCGCGAGGGGTAAAAATCAGCCCCAGCATTTT,CSAARGKNQPQHF
few,TRBJ2-1,TRBV20-1,-,TGCAGTGCTGTCTTTGGTGGGGTGGGCTCCTACAATGAGCAGTTCTTC,CSAVFGGVGSYNEQFF
-,TRBJ2-7,TRBV5-1,-,TGCGCCAGCAGCCGGGGACCCATGATCGAGCAGTACTTC,CASSRGPMIEQYF
few,TRBJ1-2,TRBV20-1,-,TGCAGTGCATCCCCGGAGGGCCACTATGGCTACACCTTC,CSASPEGHYGYTF
few,TRBJ2-7,TRBV21-1,-,TGTGCCAGCAAAACCCGGGACAACCGCAACTACGAGCAGTACTTC,CASKTRDNRNYEQYF